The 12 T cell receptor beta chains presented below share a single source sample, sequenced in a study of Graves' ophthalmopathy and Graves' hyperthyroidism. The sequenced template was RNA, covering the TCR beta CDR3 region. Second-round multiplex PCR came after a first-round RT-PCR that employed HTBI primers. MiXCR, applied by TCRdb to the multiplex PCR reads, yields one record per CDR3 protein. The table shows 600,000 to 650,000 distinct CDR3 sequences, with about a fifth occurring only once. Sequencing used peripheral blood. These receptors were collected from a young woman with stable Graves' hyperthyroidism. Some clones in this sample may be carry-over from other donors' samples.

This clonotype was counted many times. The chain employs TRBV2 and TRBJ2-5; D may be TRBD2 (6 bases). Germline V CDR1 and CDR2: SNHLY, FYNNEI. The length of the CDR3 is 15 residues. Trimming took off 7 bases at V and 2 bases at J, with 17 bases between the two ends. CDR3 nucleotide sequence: TGTGCCAGCATCTCACGGGGGACTCCTCAAGAGACCCAGTACTTC. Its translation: CASISRGTPQETQYF.

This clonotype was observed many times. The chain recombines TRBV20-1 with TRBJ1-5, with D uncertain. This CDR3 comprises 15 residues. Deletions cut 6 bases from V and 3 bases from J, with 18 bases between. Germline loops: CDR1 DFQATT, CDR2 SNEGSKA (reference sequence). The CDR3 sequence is CSAVPRWRNNQPQHF. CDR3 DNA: TGCAGTGCCGTACCTAGGTGGCGGAACAATCAGCCCCAGCATTTT.

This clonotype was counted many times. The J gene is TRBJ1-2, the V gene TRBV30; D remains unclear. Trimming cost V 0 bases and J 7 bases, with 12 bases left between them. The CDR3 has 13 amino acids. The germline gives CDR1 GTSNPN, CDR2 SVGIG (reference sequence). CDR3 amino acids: CAWSVGPAFGYTF. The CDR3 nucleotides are TGTGCCTGGAGTGTAGGGCCGGCCTTTGGCTACACCTTC.

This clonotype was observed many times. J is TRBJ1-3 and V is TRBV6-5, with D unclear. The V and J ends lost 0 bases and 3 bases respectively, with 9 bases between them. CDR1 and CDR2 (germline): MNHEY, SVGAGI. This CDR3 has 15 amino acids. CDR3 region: CASSYSMNVGNTIYF. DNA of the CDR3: TGTGCCAGCAGTTACTCGATGAACGTTGGAAACACCATATATTTT.

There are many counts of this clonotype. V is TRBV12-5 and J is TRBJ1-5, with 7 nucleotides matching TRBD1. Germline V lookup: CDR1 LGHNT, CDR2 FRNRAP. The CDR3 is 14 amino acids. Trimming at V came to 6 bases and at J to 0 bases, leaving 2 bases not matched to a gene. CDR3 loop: CASGGQISNQPQHF. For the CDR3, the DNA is TGTGCTAGTGGGGGACAGATTAGCAATCAGCCCCAGCATTTT.

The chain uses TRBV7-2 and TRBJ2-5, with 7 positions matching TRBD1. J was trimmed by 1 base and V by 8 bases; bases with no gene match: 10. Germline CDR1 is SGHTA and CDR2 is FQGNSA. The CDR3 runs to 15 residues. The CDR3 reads CASRKDRTFQETQYF. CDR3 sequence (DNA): TGTGCCAGCCGAAAGGACAGGACTTTCCAAGAGACCCAGTACTTC.

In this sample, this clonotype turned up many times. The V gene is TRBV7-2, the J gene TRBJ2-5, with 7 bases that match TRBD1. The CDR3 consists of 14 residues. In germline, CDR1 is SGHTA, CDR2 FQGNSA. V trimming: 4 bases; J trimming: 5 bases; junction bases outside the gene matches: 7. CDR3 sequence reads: CASSSTGSAETQYF. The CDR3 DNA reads TGTGCCAGCAGCTCGACAGGGTCTGCGGAGACCCAGTACTTC.

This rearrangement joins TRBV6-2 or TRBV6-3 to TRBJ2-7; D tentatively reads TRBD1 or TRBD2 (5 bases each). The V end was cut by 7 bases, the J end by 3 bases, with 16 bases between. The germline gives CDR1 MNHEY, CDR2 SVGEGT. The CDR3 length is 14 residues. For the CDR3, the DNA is TGTGCCAGCAAACTGACCGGGACCAACTACGAGCAGTACTTC. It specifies CASKLTGTNYEQYF.

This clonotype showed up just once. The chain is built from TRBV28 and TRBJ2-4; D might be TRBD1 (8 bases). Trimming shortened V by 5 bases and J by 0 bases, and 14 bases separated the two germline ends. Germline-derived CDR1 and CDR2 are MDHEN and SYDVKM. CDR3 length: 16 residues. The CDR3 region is CASSTGGALAKNIQYF. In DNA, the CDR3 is TGTGCCAGCAGTACAGGGGGGGCTTTAGCCAAAAACATTCAGTACTTC. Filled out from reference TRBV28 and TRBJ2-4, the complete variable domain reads DVKVTQSSRYLVKRTGEKVFLECVQDMDHENMFWYRQDPGLGLRLIYFSYDVKMKEKGDIPEGYSVSREKKERFSLILESASTNQTSMYLCASSTGGALAKNIQYFGAGTRLSVL.

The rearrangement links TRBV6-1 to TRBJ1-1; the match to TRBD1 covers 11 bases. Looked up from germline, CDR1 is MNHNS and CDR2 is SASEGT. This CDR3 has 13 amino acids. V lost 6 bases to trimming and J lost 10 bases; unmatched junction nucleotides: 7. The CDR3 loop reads CASSRGTGGVAFF. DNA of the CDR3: TGTGCCAGCAGCCGCGGGACAGGGGGAGTAGCTTTCTTT.

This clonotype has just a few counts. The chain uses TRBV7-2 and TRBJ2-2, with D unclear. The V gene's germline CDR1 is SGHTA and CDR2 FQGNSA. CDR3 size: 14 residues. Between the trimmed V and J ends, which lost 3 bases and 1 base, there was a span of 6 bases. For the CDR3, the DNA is TGTGCCAGCAGCTTCGTAAGGAACACCGGGGAGCTGTTTTTT. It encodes CASSFVRNTGELFF.

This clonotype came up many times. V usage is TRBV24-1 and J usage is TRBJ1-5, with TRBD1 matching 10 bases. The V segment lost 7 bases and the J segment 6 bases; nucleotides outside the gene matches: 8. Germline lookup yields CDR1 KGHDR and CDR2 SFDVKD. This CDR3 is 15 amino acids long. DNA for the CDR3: TGTGCCACCAGGGGTGGACAGGGGGTCGTTCAGCCCCAGCATTTT. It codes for CATRGGQGVVQPQHF.